Shown below are 13 T cell receptor beta chains from a single sample sequenced in a study of CD8 T cells in ankylosing spondylitis. General study results and limits: Ankylosing spondylitis blood appeared to carry a characteristic TCR beta motif of roughly eight highly homologous variants.

These receptors' targets are unknown. One entry per CDR3 protein results from TCRdb running MiXCR on the 5' RACE reads. In the table there are 200,000 to 250,000 distinct CDR3 sequences, 7.3% of which are singletons. The specimen sequenced was blood, either unsorted or a sorted T cell fraction (not recorded which). The receptors were gathered from a male donor with ankylosing spondylitis.

This clonotype was counted many times. The chain has TRBV7-8 and TRBJ1-5; TRBD1 matches at 7 bases. The germline V gene has CDR1 SGHVS and CDR2 FQNEAQ. Losses at the gene ends were 2 bases for V and 0 bases for J; bases not matched to a gene: 7. The CDR3 contains 17 residues. The CDR3 coding sequence is TGTGCCAGCAGCTTAAGGGGGACAGCTACTAGCAATCAGCCCCAGCATTTT. Translating gives CASSLRGTATSNQPQHF.

Ten or more counts support this clonotype. The rearrangement uses TRBV9 and TRBJ2-4; no clear D gene. The CDR3 is 16 residues long. Germline CDR1 reads SGDLS; CDR2 reads YYNGEE. V was clipped by 0 bases and J by 0 bases, with 10 bases between them. This CDR3 is CASSVDSGLAKNIQYF. The CDR3 coding sequence is TGTGCCAGCAGCGTAGATTCGGGCCTAGCCAAAAACATTCAGTACTTC.

This clonotype has a handful of counts. CDR3 coding DNA: TGTGCCAGCAGCTTAGCGTCGGGTTTATCGGCACTAAAGGCACAGTATTTT. Translation gives CASSLASGLSALKAQYF. The chain employs TRBV7-2 and TRBJ2-3; D remains ambiguous. The CDR3 totals 17 residues. Trimming shortened V by 0 bases and J by 12 bases, and 25 bases separated the two germline ends. The germline V gene has CDR1 SGHTA and CDR2 FQGNSA.

The sample holds many counts of this clonotype. The gene calls are TRBV27 and TRBJ2-7, with 7 bases lining up with TRBD1. Germline-derived CDR1 and CDR2 are MNHEY and SMNVEV (reference sequence). V lost 5 bases to trimming and J lost 4 bases; unmatched junction nucleotides: 14. The CDR3 sequence is 16 residues long. The CDR3 spells CASSPSTGAVRYEQYF. Written as DNA, the CDR3 is TGTGCCAGCAGTCCATCAACAGGGGCGGTCCGATACGAGCAGTACTTC.

There are many counts of this clonotype. This sequence joins TRBV27 and TRBJ2-3; maybe TRBD1 (5 bases). The V gene lost 7 bases and the J gene lost 0 bases, with 14 bases spanning the gap. CDR3 size: 15 residues. The germline V gene encodes CDR1 MNHEY and CDR2 SMNVEV (reference sequence). The CDR3 loop is CASTESGHSTDTQYF. CDR3 in DNA: TGTGCCAGCACCGAATCAGGACATAGCACAGATACGCAGTATTTT.

This clonotype was picked up many times. DNA of the CDR3: TGTGCCAGCAGCCCAGTGGACACGTCCTCCTACGAGCAGTACTTC. It is translated as CASSPVDTSSYEQYF. This chain connects TRBV27 to TRBJ2-7; tentatively, D is TRBD1 (5 bases). The CDR3 spans 15 residues. V was pared by 6 bases and J by 0 bases, with 15 bases between. CDR1 MNHEY and CDR2 SMNVEV come from the germline V gene (reference sequence).

There are many counts of this clonotype. V gene TRBV29-1 combines with J gene TRBJ2-1; tentatively, D is TRBD2 (6 bases). V lost 5 bases and J lost 4, with 12 bases in between. This CDR3 has 13 residues. CDR1 and CDR2 from the germline V gene are SQVTM and ANQGSEA. CDR3 amino acids: CSVRGARYNEQFF. The CDR3 DNA reads TGCAGCGTTCGCGGGGCACGATACAATGAGCAGTTCTTC.

This clonotype was seen many times. This chain uses TRBV18 with TRBJ2-7, with 7 positions matching TRBD1. Unmatched junction bases numbered 7, after V lost 3 bases and J lost 5 bases. CDR1 is KGHSH and CDR2 is LQKENI in the germline V gene. There are 14 residues in the CDR3. The DNA for the CDR3 is TGTGCCAGCTCACCGGACAGGAGAAACCACGAGCAGTACTTC. Translating gives CASSPDRRNHEQYF.

This clonotype was seen many times. V gene TRBV12-3 or TRBV12-4 combines with J gene TRBJ2-2; 7 bases match TRBD1. Losses at the gene ends were 3 bases for V and 3 bases for J; bases not matched to a gene: 1. This CDR3 has 14 residues. The DNA for the CDR3 is TGTGCCAGCAGTTTGACAGGGTACACCGGGGAGCTGTTTTTT. This translates into CASSLTGYTGELFF.

This clonotype was detected ten times or more. The V and J genes are TRBV20-1 and TRBJ2-3; 8 bases are shared with TRBD2. V was clipped by 8 bases and J by 2 bases; unmatched bases: 6. The CDR3 runs 13 residues. Germline V gives CDR1 DFQATT, CDR2 SNEGSKA (reference sequence). The CDR3 DNA reads TGCAGTTACAGGACTAGCTACACAGATACGCAGTATTTT. Its protein is CSYRTSYTDTQYF.

This clonotype was found a few times. V usage is TRBV30 and J usage is TRBJ2-7; D gene uncertain. The CDR3 totals 13 residues. V was cut by 4 bases and J by 4 bases, with 14 bases left in between. Germline lookup yields CDR1 GTSNPN and CDR2 SVGIG (reference sequence). The CDR3 loop is CAWTIALHYEQYF. DNA for the CDR3: TGTGCCTGGACCATAGCCCTTCATTACGAGCAGTACTTC.

The rearrangement joins TRBV10-2 to TRBJ2-1, with 7 bases lining up with TRBD2. The length of the CDR3 is 16 residues. Germline CDR1 WSHSY, CDR2 SAAADI. The trim removed 6 bases at V and 5 bases at J, leaving 13 bases unmatched. The CDR3 loop is CASRPRGAGPNNEQFF. CDR3 nucleotides: TGCGCCAGCAGGCCCCGGGGAGCGGGGCCAAACAATGAGCAGTTCTTC.

This clonotype was recorded at least ten times. The CDR3 loop is CASSHGTSASDTQYF. In DNA, the CDR3 is TGTGCCAGCAGTCATGGGACTAGCGCGTCAGATACGCAGTATTTT. The chain combines TRBV27 with TRBJ2-3; TRBD2 matches 10 bases. The CDR3 runs 15 residues. Germline CDR1 reads MNHEY; CDR2 reads SMNVEV (reference sequence). V shed 5 bases, J shed 4 bases, and the junction held 6 bases outside the gene matches.